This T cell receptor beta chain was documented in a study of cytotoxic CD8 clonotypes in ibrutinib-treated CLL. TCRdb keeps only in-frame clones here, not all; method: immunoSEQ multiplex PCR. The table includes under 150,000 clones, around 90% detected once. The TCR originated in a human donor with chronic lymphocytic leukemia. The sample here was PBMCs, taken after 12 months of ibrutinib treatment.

Here the CDR3 reads CASSLWGGAKEGGYTF. The DNA of the CDR3 is TGTGCCAGCAGCCTATGGGGTGGGGCCAAAGAGGGCGGCTACACCTTC. This chain connects TRBV5-4 to TRBJ1-2, with D possibly TRBD1 on 5 matching bases. The CDR3 sequence is 16 residues long. V gave up 4 bases and J gave up 8 bases, with 24 bases separating them. Germline loops: CDR1 SGHNT, CDR2 YYREEE (reference sequence). Full variable domain (remainder filled in from reference TRBV5-4 and TRBJ1-2): ETGVTQSPTHLIKTRGQQVTLRCSSQSGHNTVSWYQQALGQGPQFIFQYYREEENGRGNFPPRFSGLQFPNYSSELNVNALELDDSALYLCASSLWGGAKEGGYTFGSGTRLTVV.